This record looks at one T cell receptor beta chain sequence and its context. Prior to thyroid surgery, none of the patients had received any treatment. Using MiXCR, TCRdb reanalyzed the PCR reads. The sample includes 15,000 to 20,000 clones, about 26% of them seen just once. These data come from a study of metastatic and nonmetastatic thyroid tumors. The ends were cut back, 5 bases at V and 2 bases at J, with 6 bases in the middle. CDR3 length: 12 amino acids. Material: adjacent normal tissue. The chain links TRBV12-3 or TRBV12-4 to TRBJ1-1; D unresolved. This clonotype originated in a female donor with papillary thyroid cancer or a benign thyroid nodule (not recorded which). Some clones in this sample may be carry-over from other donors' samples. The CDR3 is CASSEDNTEAFF. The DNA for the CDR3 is TGTGCCAGCAGTGAGGACAACACTGAAGCTTTCTTT.